This TCR beta chain was recovered during a study of cytomegalovirus exposure and HLA in healthy donors. Notes on the study in general: Further analysis was carried out later, and it showed several of the most significant clusters appearing linked to common viral pathogens.

Comments on this clone: Its specificity is not known.

Primers: 60 Vbeta forward and 13 Jbeta reverse. Authors' analysis steps: Per a later analysis, the number of unique TCR beta chains was roughly 87 million, of which roughly 10 million were shared. Sequencing was performed with immunoSEQ multiplex PCR; in TCRdb, only in-frame clones are kept and a portion is missing. The V and J calls and clone size are taken from that table; D and trimming were inferred from the DNA. The sample carries roughly 100,000 clones, 76% recorded once. The V segment lost 2 bases and the J segment 0 bases; nucleotides outside the gene matches: 6. This CDR3 comprises 16 residues. CDR1 is MGHRA, CDR2 YSYEKL, per germline.

This sequence originates from a man in his forties or fifties in good health and CMV-seronegative. Sequenced input: PBMCs. The chain uses TRBV4-1 and TRBJ1-1; the match to TRBD1 covers 7 bases. CDR3 residues: CASSQKPGQLNTEAFF. The CDR3 nucleotides are TGCGCCAGCAGCCAAAAACCGGGACAGTTGAACACTGAAGCTTTCTTT.